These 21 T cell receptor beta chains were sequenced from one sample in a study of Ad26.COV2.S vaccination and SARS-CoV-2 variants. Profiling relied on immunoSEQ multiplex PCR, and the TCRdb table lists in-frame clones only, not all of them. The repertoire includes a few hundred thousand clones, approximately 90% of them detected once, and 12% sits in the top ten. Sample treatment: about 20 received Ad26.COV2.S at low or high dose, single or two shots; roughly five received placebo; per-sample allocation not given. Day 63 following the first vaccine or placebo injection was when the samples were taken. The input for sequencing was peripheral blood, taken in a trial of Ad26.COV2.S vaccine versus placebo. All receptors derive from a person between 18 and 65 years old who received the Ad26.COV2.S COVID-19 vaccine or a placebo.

The CDR3 loop reads CASKEGYNSPLHF. CDR3 nucleotide sequence: TGCGCCAGCAAGGAAGGTTATAATTCACCCCTCCACTTT. This chain joins TRBV4-1 and TRBJ1-6; no clear D. The CDR3 is 13 amino acids. Trimming shortened V by 7 bases and J by 4 bases, and 8 bases separated the two germline ends. Germline CDR1 reads MGHRA; CDR2 reads YSYEKL.

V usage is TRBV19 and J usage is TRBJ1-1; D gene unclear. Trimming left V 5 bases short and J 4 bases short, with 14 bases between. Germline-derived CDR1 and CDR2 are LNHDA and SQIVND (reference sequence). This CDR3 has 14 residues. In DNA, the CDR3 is TGTGCCAGTAGTCCCTCCGTAAGGGTCACTGAAGCTTTCTTT. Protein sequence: CASSPSVRVTEAFF.

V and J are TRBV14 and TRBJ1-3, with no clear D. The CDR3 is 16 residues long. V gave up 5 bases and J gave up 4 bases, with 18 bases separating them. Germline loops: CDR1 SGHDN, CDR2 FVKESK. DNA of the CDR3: TGTGCCAGCAGCGGGCCGGGCCTAAATTTGGGAAACACCATATATTTT. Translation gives CASSGPGLNLGNTIYF.

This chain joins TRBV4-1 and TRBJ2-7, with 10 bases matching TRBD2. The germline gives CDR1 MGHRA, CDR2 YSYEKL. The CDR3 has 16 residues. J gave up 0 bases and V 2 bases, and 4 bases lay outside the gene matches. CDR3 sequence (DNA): TGCGCCAGCAGCCAAACCGGGACTAGCGTCTCCTACGAGCAGTACTTC. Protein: CASSQTGTSVSYEQYF.

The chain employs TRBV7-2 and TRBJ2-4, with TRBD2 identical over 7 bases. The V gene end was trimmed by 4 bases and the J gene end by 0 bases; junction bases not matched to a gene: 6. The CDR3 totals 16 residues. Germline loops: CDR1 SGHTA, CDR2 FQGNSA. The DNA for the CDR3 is TGTGCCAGCAGCTCCCAGGGAGGGCCAGCCAAAAACATTCAGTACTTC. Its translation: CASSSQGGPAKNIQYF.

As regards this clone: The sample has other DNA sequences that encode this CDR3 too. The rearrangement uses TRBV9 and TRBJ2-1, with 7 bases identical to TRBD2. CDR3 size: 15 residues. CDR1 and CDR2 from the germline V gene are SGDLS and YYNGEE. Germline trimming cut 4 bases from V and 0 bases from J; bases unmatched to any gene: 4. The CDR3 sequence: CASSLSGTSYNEQFF. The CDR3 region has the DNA TGTGCCAGCAGCCTCAGCGGGACCTCCTACAATGAGCAGTTCTTC.

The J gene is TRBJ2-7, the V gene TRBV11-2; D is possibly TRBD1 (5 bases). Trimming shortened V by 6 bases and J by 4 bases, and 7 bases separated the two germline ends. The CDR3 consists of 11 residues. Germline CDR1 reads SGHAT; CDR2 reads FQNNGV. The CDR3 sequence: CASRKGYEQYF. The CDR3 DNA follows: TGTGCCAGCAGAAAGGGGTACGAGCAGTACTTC.

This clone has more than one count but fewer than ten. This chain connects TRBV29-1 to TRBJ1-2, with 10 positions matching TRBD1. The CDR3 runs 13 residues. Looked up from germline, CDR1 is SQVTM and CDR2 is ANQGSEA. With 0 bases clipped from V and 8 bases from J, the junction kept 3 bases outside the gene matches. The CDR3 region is CSVEDGTGDGYTF. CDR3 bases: TGCAGCGTTGAAGATGGGACAGGGGACGGCTACACCTTC.

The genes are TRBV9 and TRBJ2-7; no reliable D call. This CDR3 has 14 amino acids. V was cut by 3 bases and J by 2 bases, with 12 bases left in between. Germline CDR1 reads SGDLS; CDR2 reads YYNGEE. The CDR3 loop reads CASSGVMFPYEQYF. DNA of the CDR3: TGTGCCAGCAGCGGAGTTATGTTCCCCTACGAGCAGTACTTC.

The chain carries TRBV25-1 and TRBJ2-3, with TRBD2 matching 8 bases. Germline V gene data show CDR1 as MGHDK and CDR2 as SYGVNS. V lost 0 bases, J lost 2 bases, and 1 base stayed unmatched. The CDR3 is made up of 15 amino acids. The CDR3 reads CASSEYSGVTDTQYF. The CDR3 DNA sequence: TGTGCCAGCAGTGAATATAGCGGGGTCACAGATACGCAGTATTTT.

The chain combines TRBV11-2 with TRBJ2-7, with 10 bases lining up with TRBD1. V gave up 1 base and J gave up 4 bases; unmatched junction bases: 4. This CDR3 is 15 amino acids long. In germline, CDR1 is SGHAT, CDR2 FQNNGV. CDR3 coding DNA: TGTGCCAGCAGCTTAGCTGGGACAGGGGTATACGAGCAGTACTTC. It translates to CASSLAGTGVYEQYF. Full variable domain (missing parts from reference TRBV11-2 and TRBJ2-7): EAGVAQSPRYKIIEKRQSVAFWCNPISGHATLYWYQQILGQGPKLLIQFQNNGVVDDSQLPKDRFSAERLKGVDSTLKIQPAKLEDSAVYLCASSLAGTGVYEQYFGPGTRLTVT.

The CDR3 sequence is CASSLDDEFLYGYTF. The CDR3 DNA follows: TGTGCCAGCAGCTTAGACGACGAGTTCCTCTATGGCTACACCTTC. The chain uses TRBV7-6 and TRBJ1-2; D is undetermined. Trimming shortened V by 1 base and J by 4 bases, and 13 bases separated the two germline ends. CDR1 and CDR2 from the germline V gene are SGHVS and FNYEAQ. The CDR3 extends over 15 amino acids.

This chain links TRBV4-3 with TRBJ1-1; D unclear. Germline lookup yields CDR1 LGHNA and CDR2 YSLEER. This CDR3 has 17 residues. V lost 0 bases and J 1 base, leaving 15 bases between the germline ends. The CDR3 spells CASSQDAGSLSNTEAFF. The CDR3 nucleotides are TGCGCCAGCAGCCAAGATGCGGGCAGCCTCTCGAACACTGAAGCTTTCTTT.

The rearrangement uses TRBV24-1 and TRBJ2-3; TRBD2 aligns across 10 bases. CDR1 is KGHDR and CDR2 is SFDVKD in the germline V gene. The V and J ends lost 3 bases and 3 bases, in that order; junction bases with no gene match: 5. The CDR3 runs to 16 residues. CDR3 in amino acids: CATSDATSGKTDTQYF. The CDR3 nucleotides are TGTGCCACCAGTGATGCAACTAGCGGGAAGACAGATACGCAGTATTTT.

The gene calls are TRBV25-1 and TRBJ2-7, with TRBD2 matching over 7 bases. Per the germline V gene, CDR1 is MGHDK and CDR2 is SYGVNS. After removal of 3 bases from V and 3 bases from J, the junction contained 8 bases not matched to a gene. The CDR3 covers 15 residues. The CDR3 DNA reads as TGTGCCAGCAGTGAGGCTAGCGGCGGTGTCTACGAGCAGTACTTC. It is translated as CASSEASGGVYEQYF.

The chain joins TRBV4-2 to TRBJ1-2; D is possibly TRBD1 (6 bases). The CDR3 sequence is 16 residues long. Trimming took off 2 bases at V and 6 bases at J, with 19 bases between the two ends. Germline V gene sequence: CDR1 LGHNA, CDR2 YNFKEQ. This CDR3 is CASSQSTNGGRHGYTF. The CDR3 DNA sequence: TGTGCCAGCAGCCAATCTACGAATGGGGGGCGTCATGGCTACACCTTC.

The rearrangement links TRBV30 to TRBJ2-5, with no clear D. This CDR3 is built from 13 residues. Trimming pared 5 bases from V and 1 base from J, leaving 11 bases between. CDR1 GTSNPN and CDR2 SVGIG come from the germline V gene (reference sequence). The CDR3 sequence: CAWGGAVQETQYF. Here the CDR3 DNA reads TGTGCCTGGGGCGGAGCCGTCCAAGAGACCCAGTACTTC. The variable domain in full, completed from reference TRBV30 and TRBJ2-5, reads SQTIHQWPATLVQPVGSPLSLECTVEGTSNPNLYWYRQAAGRGLQLLFYSVGIGQISSEVPQNLSASRPQDRQFILSSKKLLLSDSGFYLCAWGGAVQETQYFGPGTRLLVL.

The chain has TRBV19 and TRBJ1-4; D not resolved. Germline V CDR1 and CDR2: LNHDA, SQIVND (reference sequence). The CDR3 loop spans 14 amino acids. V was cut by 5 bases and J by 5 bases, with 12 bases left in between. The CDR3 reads CASSHGKRNEKLFF. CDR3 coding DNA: TGTGCCAGTAGTCATGGCAAAAGGAATGAAAAACTGTTTTTT.

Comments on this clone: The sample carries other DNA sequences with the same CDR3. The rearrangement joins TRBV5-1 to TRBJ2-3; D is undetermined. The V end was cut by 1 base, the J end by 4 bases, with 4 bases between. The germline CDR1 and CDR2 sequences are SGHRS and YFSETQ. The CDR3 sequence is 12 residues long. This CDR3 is CASSLSSDTQYF. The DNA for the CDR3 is TGCGCCAGCAGCTTGAGTTCAGATACGCAGTATTTT.

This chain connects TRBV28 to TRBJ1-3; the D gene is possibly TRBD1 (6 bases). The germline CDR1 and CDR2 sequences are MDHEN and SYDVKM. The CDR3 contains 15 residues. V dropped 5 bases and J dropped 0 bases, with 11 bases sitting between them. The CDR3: CASSATGTSGNTIYF. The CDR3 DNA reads TGTGCCAGCAGTGCTACAGGGACCTCTGGAAACACCATATATTTT.

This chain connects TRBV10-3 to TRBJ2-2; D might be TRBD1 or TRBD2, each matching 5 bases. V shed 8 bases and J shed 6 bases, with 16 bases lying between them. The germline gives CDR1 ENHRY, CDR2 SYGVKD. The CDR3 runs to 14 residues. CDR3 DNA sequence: TGTGCCATCGGGGACCGGACCGGTCCCGGGGAGCTGTTTTTT. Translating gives CAIGDRTGPGELFF.